This T cell receptor (beta chain) was found in a study of blood T cells in healthy people across ages. General observations from the study: Significant beta diversity loss was already apparent by age approximately 40, declining roughly linearly.

Ranging in age from about 6 to 100, the donors were healthy Caucasian individuals from Russia. Drawing of peripheral blood yielded ten milliliters from each donor. Trimming cost V 5 bases and J 2 bases; bases outside gene matches: 2. The CDR3 length is 15 residues. Germline loops: CDR1 LGHDT, CDR2 YNNKEL (reference sequence). For the second PCR, which ran for about 7 to 12 cycles, a sample-barcoded 5' primer and a J-beta primer mix were used. TCRdb re-analysed the 5' RACE reads in MiXCR, keeping a single row per CDR3 protein. Here the sample spans fewer than 750,000 distinct CDR3 sequences, 52% being singletons. This clonotype was recorded at least ten times. Its antigen is as yet unknown.

The chain combines TRBV3-1 with TRBJ2-7, with 14 positions matching TRBD2. The TCR comes from an elderly woman in good health. Sample: blood. The CDR3 DNA follows: TGTGCCAGCAGCTCGGGACTAGCGGGAGCCTACGAGCAGTACTTC. This gives the protein CASSSGLAGAYEQYF.